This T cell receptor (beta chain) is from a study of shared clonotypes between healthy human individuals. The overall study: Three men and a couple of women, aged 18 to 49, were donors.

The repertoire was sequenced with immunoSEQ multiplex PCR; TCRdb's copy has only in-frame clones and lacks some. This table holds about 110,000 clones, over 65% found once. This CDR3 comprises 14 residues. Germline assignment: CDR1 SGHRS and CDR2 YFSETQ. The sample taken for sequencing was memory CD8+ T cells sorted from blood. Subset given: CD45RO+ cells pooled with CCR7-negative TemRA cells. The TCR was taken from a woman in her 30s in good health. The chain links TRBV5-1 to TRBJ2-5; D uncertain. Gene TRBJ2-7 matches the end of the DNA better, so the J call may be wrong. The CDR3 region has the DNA TGCGCCAGCAGCTTGGAGGGTCCCCCTTACGAGCAGTACTTC. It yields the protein CASSLEGPPYEQYF.